This TCR beta chain was sequenced in a study of shared clonotypes between healthy human individuals. Study in general: The donor group consisted of a couple of women and three men, aged 18 to 49.

Germline CDR1 MNHEY, CDR2 SMNVEV (reference sequence). V shed 2 bases and J 5 bases; nucleotides not matched to a gene: 3. There are 14 residues in the CDR3. Concerning this clone: Other DNA sequences within the sample encode an identical CDR3.

This table comes from immunoSEQ multiplex PCR, and its TCRdb copy is limited to in-frame clones, with some not included. This table holds some 2,000,000 clones, about 95% found once. CD45RO-negative cells were positively selected for CCR7, leaving out terminally differentiated effector memory CD45RA+ cells. The healthy adult donors were HIV-negative and reported no recent acute infections or vaccinations. Adults of Caucasian background living in Nashville, Tennessee made up all donors. V gene TRBV27 combines with J gene TRBJ2-5; 9 bases match TRBD2. Sequenced input: naive CD8+ T cells sorted from blood. This receptor was obtained from a man aged 18 to 30 in good health. Here the CDR3 reads CASSLLAGRETQYF. In nucleotides, the CDR3 is TGTGCCAGCAGTTTACTAGCGGGGAGGGAGACCCAGTACTTC.